One sample yielded the 4 T cell receptor beta chains listed below, sequenced in a study of cytomegalovirus exposure and HLA in healthy donors. Primers included in the PCR were 60 Vbeta and 13 Jbeta primers. Sequencing used immunoSEQ multiplex PCR; TCRdb keeps in-frame clones, though not all of them. The table shows 150,000 to 200,000 clones, with just under 80% occurring only once. Source material: PBMCs. These receptors all come from a young man in good health and CMV-seropositive.

This clone was counted only a few times. J is TRBJ2-5 and V is TRBV2; 7 nucleotides line up with TRBD1. Germline lookup yields CDR1 SNHLY and CDR2 FYNNEI. Unmatched junction bases numbered 4, after V lost 5 bases and J lost 1 base. The CDR3 sequence is 14 residues long. Here the CDR3 DNA reads TGTGCCAGCAGTAAAGGGACAGCCCAAGAGACCCAGTACTTC. Amino acids: CASSKGTAQETQYF.

The genes are TRBV15 and TRBJ1-1; D uncertain. CDR3 length equals 10 residues. Trimming removed 0 bases from V and 11 bases from J, with 4 bases in between. CDR1 is LNHNV and CDR2 is YYDKDF in the germline V gene (reference sequence). The CDR3 DNA sequence: TGTGCCACCAGCAGAGATCGGGCTTTCTTT. Translation: CATSRDRAFF. Variable domain in full (rest from reference TRBV15 and TRBJ1-1): DAMVIQNPRYQVTQFGKPVTLSCSQTLNHNVMYWYQQKSSQAPKLLFHYYDKDFNNEADTPDNFQSRRPNTSFCFLDIRSPGLGDTAMYLCATSRDRAFFGQGTRLTVV.

This clone was detected a few times. The chain carries TRBV6-5 and TRBJ1-2; TRBD1 matches 10 bases. Germline V lookup: CDR1 MNHEY, CDR2 SVGAGI. This CDR3 spans 14 amino acids. V was clipped by 5 bases and J by 5 bases; unmatched bases: 5. The CDR3, as DNA: TGTGCCAGCAGTCACGGGACAGGGGAGTATGGCTACACCTTC. The encoded protein is CASSHGTGEYGYTF.

The rearrangement links TRBV27 to TRBJ2-7, with D possibly being TRBD1 or TRBD2 (5 bases each). V shed 10 bases and J shed 4 bases, with 17 bases lying between them. Germline assignment: CDR1 MNHEY and CDR2 SMNVEV (reference sequence). This CDR3 spans 13 amino acids. CDR3 amino acids: CATRAREGYEQYF. The CDR3 DNA reads as TGTGCCACCAGGGCCAGAGAGGGTTACGAGCAGTACTTC.